This TCR beta chain was observed in a study of OX40 agonist ivuxolimab in advanced cancers. The CDR3 spans 16 residues. CDR1 is SGHDT and CDR2 is YYEEEE in the germline V gene. The V end lost 4 bases, the J end lost 1 base, and 15 bases lay between the germline ends. The method was immunoSEQ multiplex PCR; TCRdb's version includes in-frame clones alone and lacks a portion of them. The sample has tens of thousands of clones; approximately 81% are singletons. The chain links TRBV5-6 to TRBJ1-5; D is unresolved. This receptor was identified in an adult with an advanced solid tumor such as melanoma, head and neck, liver or kidney cancer. This sample comprised CD4+ or CD8+ T cells sorted from blood, obtained in a trial of the OX40 agonist ivuxolimab. The CDR3, as DNA: TGTGCCAGCAGCCGAAGAACGGAGCGGAGCAATCAGCCCCAGCATTTT. Translating gives CASSRRTERSNQPQHF.